These 16 T cell receptor beta chains came from one sample sequenced in a study of blood T cell repertoires in COVID-19. The method was immunoSEQ multiplex PCR; TCRdb's version includes in-frame clones alone and lacks a portion of them. The data hold 200,000 to 250,000 clones, with roughly 89% observed a single time. Specimen: peripheral blood. These receptors all come from a man in his sixties who had recovered from COVID-19.

The genes are TRBV9 and TRBJ2-4, with 7 bases aligning to TRBD1. V lost 4 bases to trimming and J lost 7 bases; unmatched junction nucleotides: 11. The V gene's germline CDR1 is SGDLS and CDR2 YYNGEE. The CDR3 covers 15 residues. The chain's CDR3 is CASSITRDSNNIQYF. CDR3 coding DNA: TGTGCCAGCAGCATTACCCGGGACAGCAACAACATTCAGTACTTC.

The CDR3 DNA reads as TGTGCCAGCAGCTTGAGCCTCTCCTACAATGAGCAGTTCTTC. It encodes CASSLSLSYNEQFF. The chain employs TRBV5-5 and TRBJ2-1, with D hard to call. The CDR3 covers 14 residues. CDR1 SGHKS and CDR2 YYEKEE come from the germline V gene (reference sequence). V was pared by 1 base and J by 0 bases, with 5 bases between.

J is TRBJ2-1 and V is TRBV6-2 or TRBV6-3, with TRBD2 matching 9 bases. Germline V gene sequence: CDR1 MNHEY, CDR2 SVGEGT. J was trimmed by 8 bases and V by 5 bases; bases with no gene match: 13. The CDR3 sequence is 16 residues long. CDR3 DNA sequence: TGTGCCAGCAGTCTTCGGATAGCGGGGGATATAGATGAGCAGTTCTTC. Translating gives CASSLRIAGDIDEQFF.

The J gene is TRBJ2-5, the V gene TRBV7-2, with 9 bases lining up with TRBD1. CDR3 length: 17 residues. Trimming took 0 bases from V and 5 from J; bases not matched to a gene: 10. Germline V lookup: CDR1 SGHTA, CDR2 FQGNSA. The CDR3 sequence is CASSLAGQGARLETQYF. The DNA of the CDR3 is TGTGCCAGCAGCTTAGCGGGACAGGGCGCTCGATTGGAGACCCAGTACTTC.

The genes are TRBV5-4 and TRBJ2-1, with D perhaps matching TRBD1 (5 bases). V lost 5 bases and J 2 bases, leaving 8 bases between the germline ends. This CDR3 has 13 residues. Germline CDR1 and CDR2: SGHNT and YYREEE (reference sequence). CDR3 DNA: TGTGCCAGCAGGGGGCCCACCTACAATGAGCAGTTCTTC. It specifies CASRGPTYNEQFF.

The J gene is TRBJ1-3, the V gene TRBV5-4; 9 nucleotides agree with TRBD1. The V gene end was trimmed by 4 bases and the J gene end by 2 bases; junction bases not matched to a gene: 4. Germline V lookup: CDR1 SGHNT, CDR2 YYREEE (reference sequence). The CDR3 loop spans 15 amino acids. The DNA of the CDR3 is TGTGCCAGCAGCAGCACAGGGGGCCCTGGAAACACCATATATTTT. It specifies CASSSTGGPGNTIYF.

This sequence joins TRBV5-6 and TRBJ2-5; D possibly corresponds to TRBD2 (7 bases). The CDR3 loop spans 14 amino acids. V was trimmed by 6 bases and J by 3 bases, leaving 15 bases between them. The germline CDR1 and CDR2 sequences are SGHDT and YYEEEE. The CDR3 loop reads CASNSRGAEETQYF. DNA for the CDR3: TGTGCCAGCAACTCTCGGGGGGCCGAAGAGACCCAGTACTTC.

The V call is TRBV2, the J call TRBJ1-2; tentatively, D is TRBD1 (5 bases). This CDR3 is 14 amino acids long. V shed 6 bases and J shed 5 bases, with 16 bases lying between them. Germline V CDR1 and CDR2: SNHLY, FYNNEI. The CDR3 bases are TGTGCCAGCAGGGCGCGACAGACTTTTTATGGCTACACCTTC. It yields the protein CASRARQTFYGYTF.

This chain uses TRBV5-6 with TRBJ2-5, with 8 bases lining up with TRBD1. Germline CDR1 SGHDT, CDR2 YYEEEE. Germline trimming cut 4 bases from V and 9 bases from J; bases unmatched to any gene: 11. CDR3 length: 14 amino acids. The chain's CDR3 is CASSPRTGSLSQYF. CDR3 nucleotide sequence: TGTGCCAGCAGCCCCCGGACAGGGAGCTTGTCCCAGTACTTC.

The chain combines TRBV7-6 with TRBJ1-5; the D is unclear. Trimming stripped 5 bases from V and 3 bases from J, with 14 bases between. The CDR3 covers 15 residues. The V gene's germline CDR1 is SGHVS and CDR2 FNYEAQ. The CDR3 protein is CASSRMYGPNQPQHF. The CDR3 region has the DNA TGTGCCAGCAGCCGTATGTATGGGCCCAATCAGCCCCAGCATTTT.

The rearrangement uses TRBV18 and TRBJ1-5, with 7 positions matching TRBD1. Germline assignment: CDR1 KGHSH and CDR2 LQKENI. With 6 bases clipped from V and 0 bases from J, the junction kept 5 bases outside the gene matches. This CDR3 comprises 15 residues. The CDR3 DNA is TGTGCCAGCTCCCGGGGACAGAGTAGCAATCAGCCCCAGCATTTT. This gives the protein CASSRGQSSNQPQHF.

This clone was seen only once. The chain is built from TRBV9 and TRBJ2-4; tentatively, D is TRBD2 (7 bases). Deletions cut 4 bases from V and 8 bases from J, with 19 bases between. Germline values: CDR1 SGDLS, CDR2 YYNGEE. The length of the CDR3 is 15 residues. This chain's CDR3 is CASSPLGGGKDIQYF. The CDR3 bases are TGTGCCAGCAGCCCTCTAGGGGGGGGGAAGGACATTCAGTACTTC.

The genes are TRBV2 and TRBJ2-7, with 10 bases lining up with TRBD2. After removal of 2 bases from V and 3 bases from J, the junction contained 1 base not matched to a gene. The CDR3 is 14 residues long. The germline gives CDR1 SNHLY, CDR2 FYNNEI. For the CDR3, the DNA is TGTGCCAGCAGTGAAAGCGGGAGGGTCTACGAGCAGTACTTC. Translated: CASSESGRVYEQYF.

The CDR3, as DNA: TGCGCCAGCAGCTTGGGGACAGGGGGAAAAGAGACCCAGTACTTC. Amino acids: CASSLGTGGKETQYF. The V call is TRBV5-1, the J call TRBJ2-5, with 10 bases that match TRBD1. Germline V gene sequence: CDR1 SGHRS, CDR2 YFSETQ. The CDR3 runs 15 residues. V shed 0 bases, J shed 3 bases, and the junction held 2 bases outside the gene matches.

The CDR3 region is CASSGGSPCGYTF. DNA of the CDR3: TGTGCCAGCAGCGGGGGGAGCCCCTGTGGCTACACCTTC. This chain links TRBV21-1 with TRBJ1-2. TRBV21-1 is tagged as a pseudogene. This CDR3 contains 13 residues.

J is TRBJ2-5 and V is TRBV19, with a possible D match to TRBD1 (6 bases). The V gene lost 5 bases and the J gene lost 5 bases, with 18 bases spanning the gap. Per the germline V gene, CDR1 is LNHDA and CDR2 is SQIVND (reference sequence). This CDR3 contains 15 residues. The CDR3 loop reads CASSPGWQGKETQYF. For the CDR3, the DNA is TGTGCCAGTAGTCCCGGGTGGCAGGGGAAGGAGACCCAGTACTTC.